These 7 T cell receptor beta chains share one sample of origin, sequenced in a study of Ad26.COV2.S vaccination and SARS-CoV-2 variants. Treatment defined: some 19 received Ad26.COV2.S at low or high dose, single or two shots; roughly five received placebo; per-sample allocation not given. Specimen acquisition occurred on day 63 following the initial vaccine or placebo injection. The assay was immunoSEQ multiplex PCR, and TCRdb's table has in-frame clones only and misses some. This table holds 350,000 to 450,000 clones, about nine tenths found once. Here the sequenced sample was peripheral blood, taken in a trial of Ad26.COV2.S vaccine versus placebo. Receptors were obtained from a person between 18 and 65 years old who received the Ad26.COV2.S COVID-19 vaccine or a placebo.

The gene calls are TRBV11-3 and TRBJ2-6; possibly TRBD2 for D (6 bases). Germline V CDR1 and CDR2: SGHNT, YENEEA. V lost 4 bases, J lost 2 bases, and 6 bases lay in between. CDR3 length equals 14 residues. The CDR3 region is CASSSGAGANVLTF. The CDR3 DNA reads as TGTGCCAGCAGCTCGGGAGCTGGGGCCAACGTCCTGACTTTC.

The chain combines TRBV4-3 with TRBJ1-2; possibly TRBD1 for D (6 bases). The CDR3 extends over 18 amino acids. Germline-derived CDR1 and CDR2 are LGHNA and YSLEER. The V and J ends lost 1 base and 5 bases respectively, with 23 bases between them. The CDR3 spells CASSQGRTAYGTRYGYTF. The CDR3 bases are TGCGCCAGCAGCCAAGGGCGGACAGCTTATGGGACTCGGTATGGCTACACCTTC.

The V call is TRBV7-2, the J call TRBJ2-7; D is unclear. V shed 3 bases and J shed 1 base, with 10 bases lying between them. CDR1 SGHTA and CDR2 FQGNSA come from the germline V gene. The CDR3 is made up of 14 amino acids. CDR3 amino acids: CASSLRLRSYEQYF. The CDR3 DNA reads TGTGCCAGCAGCTTGCGGCTACGGTCCTACGAGCAGTACTTC.

J is TRBJ2-6 and V is TRBV6-5; D is unclear. The germline V and J ends were trimmed by 0 bases and 0 bases, with 6 bases remaining between them. Germline V CDR1 and CDR2: MNHEY, SVGAGI. CDR3 length equals 16 residues. The chain's CDR3 is CASSYSFASGANVLTF. Written as DNA, the CDR3 is TGTGCCAGCAGTTACTCGTTTGCCTCTGGGGCCAACGTCCTGACTTTC.

V gene TRBV5-4 combines with J gene TRBJ2-7; TRBD1 agrees at 8 bases. Germline V gene lookup returns CDR1 SGHNT and CDR2 YYREEE (reference sequence). The CDR3 consists of 8 residues. The CDR3 DNA follows: TGTGCCAGCAGCCCGGACAGGGTA. Residues: CASSPDRV.

The V and J genes are TRBV30 and TRBJ2-6; D remains unclear. V shed 0 bases and J shed 0 bases, with 9 bases lying between them. The CDR3 is made up of 16 amino acids. Germline CDR1 and CDR2: GTSNPN and SVGIG (reference sequence). The CDR3 nucleotides are TGTGCCTGGAGTGTCTTTACCTACTCTGGGGCCAACGTCCTGACTTTC. Translating gives CAWSVFTYSGANVLTF.

This chain links TRBV4-3 with TRBJ2-5; D possibly corresponds to TRBD2 (8 bases). The CDR3 loop spans 16 amino acids. Trimming cost V 0 bases and J 5 bases, with 16 bases left between them. The V gene's germline CDR1 is LGHNA and CDR2 YSLEER. The CDR3 sequence is CASSQDSGGGRETQYF. CDR3 DNA: TGCGCCAGCAGCCAAGATTCGGGAGGGGGCCGGGAGACCCAGTACTTC.